This T cell receptor beta chain was identified in a study of shared clonotypes between healthy human individuals. Turning to the study itself: Three CD4 naive, three CD4 memory, two CD8 naive and one CD8 memory plate were used per donor.

Findings and caveats of the study: Shared clonotypes: about 4.6% naive CD4, 3% to 3.5% naive CD8, around 2.2% memory CD4, more than 0.3% memory CD8.

A note on this clone: Its specificity is not known.

Naive CD8 cells were CD45RO-negative, positively selected for CCR7, excluding terminally differentiated effector memory CD45RA+ cells. In the sorted-subset replicate PCRs, 150 to 250 ng DNA, 25,000 to 35,000 T cell genomes, was used. TCRdb keeps only in-frame clones here, not all; method: immunoSEQ multiplex PCR. This table has approximately 740,000 clones, around 92% appearing once. Germline loops: CDR1 MNHEY, CDR2 SMNVEV (reference sequence). The CDR3 extends over 14 amino acids. Trimming took off 5 bases at V and 4 bases at J, with 15 bases between the two ends. The chain recombines TRBV27 with TRBJ2-7, with a weak D call TRBD2 (6 bases). The clonotype originates from a man under 40 in good health. Sequencing input: naive CD8+ T cells sorted from blood. In DNA form, the CDR3 reads TGTGCCAGCAGTCCCCTAGCGTTTCGTTACGAGCAGTACTTC. Translated, it gives CASSPLAFRYEQYF.